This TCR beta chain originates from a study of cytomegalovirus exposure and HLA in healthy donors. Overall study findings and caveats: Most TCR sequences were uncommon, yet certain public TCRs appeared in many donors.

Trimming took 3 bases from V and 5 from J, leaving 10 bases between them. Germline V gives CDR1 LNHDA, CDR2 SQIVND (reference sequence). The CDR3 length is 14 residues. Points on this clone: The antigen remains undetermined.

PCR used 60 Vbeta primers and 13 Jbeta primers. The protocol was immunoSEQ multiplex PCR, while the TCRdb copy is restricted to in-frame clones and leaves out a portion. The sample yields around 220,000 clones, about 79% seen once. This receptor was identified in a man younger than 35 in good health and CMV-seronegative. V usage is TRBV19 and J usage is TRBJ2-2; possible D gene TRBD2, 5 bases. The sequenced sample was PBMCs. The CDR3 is CASSMGSGTGELFF. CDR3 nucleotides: TGTGCCAGTAGTATGGGTTCGGGAACCGGGGAGCTGTTTTTT.